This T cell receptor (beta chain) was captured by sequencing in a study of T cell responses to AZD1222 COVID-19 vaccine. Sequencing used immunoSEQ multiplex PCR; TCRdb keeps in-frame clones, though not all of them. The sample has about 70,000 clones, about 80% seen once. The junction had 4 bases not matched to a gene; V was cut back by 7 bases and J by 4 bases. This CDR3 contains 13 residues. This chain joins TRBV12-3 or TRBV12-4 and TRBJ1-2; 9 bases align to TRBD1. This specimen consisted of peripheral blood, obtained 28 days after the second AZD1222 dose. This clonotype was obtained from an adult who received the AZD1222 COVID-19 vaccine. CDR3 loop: CASTATGGYGYTF. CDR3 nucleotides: TGTGCCAGCACCGCGACAGGGGGCTATGGCTACACCTTC.